This record concerns one TCR beta chain sequence. Its antigen is as yet unknown. Trimming stripped 2 bases from V and 2 bases from J, with 10 bases between. The germline V gene has CDR1 MGHRA and CDR2 YSYEKL. The CDR3 has 15 amino acids. Donors were systemically healthy Caucasian individuals from Russia aged about 6 to 95 years. The source of the sample is a study of blood T cells in healthy people across ages. Study conclusions and caveats: As age increased, TCR beta diversity per million T cells fell in a roughly linear fashion.

Primers used in a second PCR of about 7 to 12 cycles were a sample-barcoded 5' primer and a J-beta primer mix. TCRdb recomputed calls from the 5' RACE reads with MiXCR, one row per CDR3 protein. This sample has fewer than 1.5 million distinct CDR3 sequences, with roughly 40% found just once. The sequence was collected from a woman between 18 and 29 years old in good health. The chain recombines TRBV4-1 with TRBJ2-1; D gene ambiguous. Sequenced: blood. For the CDR3, the DNA is TGCGCCAGCAGCCAAACTGTTGGACCCTACAATGAGCAGTTCTTC. It translates to CASSQTVGPYNEQFF.